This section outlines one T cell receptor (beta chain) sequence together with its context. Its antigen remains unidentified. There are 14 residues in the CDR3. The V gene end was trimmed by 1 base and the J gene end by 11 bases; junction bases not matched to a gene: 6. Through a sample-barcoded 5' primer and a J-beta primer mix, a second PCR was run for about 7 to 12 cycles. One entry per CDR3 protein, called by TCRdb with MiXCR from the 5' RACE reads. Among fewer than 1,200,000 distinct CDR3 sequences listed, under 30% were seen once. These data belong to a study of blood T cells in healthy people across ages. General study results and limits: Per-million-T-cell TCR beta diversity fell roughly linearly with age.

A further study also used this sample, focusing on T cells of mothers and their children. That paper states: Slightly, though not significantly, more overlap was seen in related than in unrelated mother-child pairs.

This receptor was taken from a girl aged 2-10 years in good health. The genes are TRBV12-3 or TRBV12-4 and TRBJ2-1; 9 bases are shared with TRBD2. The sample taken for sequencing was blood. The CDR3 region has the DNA TGTGCCAGCAGTTTAGTCTCCCTAGCGGGAAAGCAGTTCTTC. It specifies CASSLVSLAGKQFF.